Listed below are T cell receptor beta chains from one sample, sequenced in a study of T and B cells in COVID-19 patients. TCRdb reanalysed the multiplex PCR reads using MiXCR and keeps one entry per CDR3 protein. The sample lists tens of thousands of distinct CDR3 sequences, under 30% occurring once. Sequencing was carried out using blood. The receptor source for this set is a human donor who had recovered from COVID-19. CDR3s include the opening cysteine and the closing phenylalanine or tryptophan. A D gene is named only where the DNA matches it firmly. Size is stated for part of the rows, as once, few or many counts, or as a class when the clone is expanded.

TRBJ2-3 NA TRBV14 NA CASSFEAPSTDTQYF TGTGCCAGCAGCTTTGAGGCCCCTAGCACAGATACGCAGTATTTT
TRBJ1-2 TRBD1 TRBV12-3/TRBV12-4 NA CASSPRDRDSRDGYTF TGTGCCAGCAGCCCCCGGGACAGGGATTCTCGAGATGGCTACACCTTC
TRBJ1-6 NA TRBV6-5 NA CASSPPPLHF TGTGCCAGCAGTCCTCCTCCCCTCCACTTT
TRBJ1-3 NA TRBV19 NA CASTIGYSGNTIYF TGTGCCAGTACAATCGGGTACTCTGGAAACACCATATATTTT
TRBJ2-2 NA TRBV10-3 few CAIGPGDDTGELFF TGTGCCATCGGCCCAGGTGATGACACCGGGGAGCTGTTTTTT
TRBJ2-3 NA TRBV6-1 many CASSEGHSTDTQYF TGTGCCAGCAGTGAGGGACACAGCACAGATACGCAGTATTTT
TRBJ2-1 NA TRBV24-1 few CATSDPAFNEQFF TGTGCCACCAGTGACCCTGCTTTCAATGAGCAGTTCTTC
TRBJ1-1 TRBD1 TRBV5-6 NA CASSLARTGRDFF TGTGCCAGCAGCTTGGCCCGGACAGGAAGGGATTTCTTT
TRBJ1-5 NA TRBV30 NA CAWSVRGSGLGGLQPRHF TGTGCCTGGAGTGTACGGGGGAGTGGACTTGGGGGACTTCAGCCCCGGCATTTT
TRBJ1-1 TRBD1 TRBV5-1 few CASSWDRGGNTEAFF TGCGCCAGCAGCTGGGACAGGGGAGGGAACACTGAAGCTTTCTTT
TRBJ2-1 TRBD2 TRBV20-1 NA CSAPSAGGDNEQFF TGCAGTGCTCCATCCGCGGGGGGCGATAATGAGCAGTTCTTC
TRBJ2-3 TRBD1 TRBV7-6 many CASSDRDRTDTQYF TGTGCCAGCAGCGACCGGGACAGGACAGATACGCAGTATTTT
TRBJ2-7 TRBD1 TRBV6-5 few CASSYSFRGSYEQYF TGTGCCAGCAGTTACTCGTTCAGGGGGTCCTACGAGCAGTACTTC
TRBJ1-1 NA TRBV5-1 NA CASSPQTERAEAFF TGCGCCAGCAGCCCCCAGACAGAGAGGGCTGAAGCTTTCTTT
TRBJ2-7 TRBD1 TRBV6-1 medium-sized CASSEIAGGYEQYF TGTGCCAGCAGTGAAATAGCAGGGGGCTACGAGCAGTACTTC
TRBJ2-6 TRBD1 TRBV12-3/TRBV12-4 NA CASRNPRDSNVLTF TGTGCCAGCAGAAACCCCCGGGACAGTAACGTCCTGACTTTC
TRBJ2-5 TRBD2 TRBV27 NA CASRASGQETQYF TGTGCCAGCCGGGCTAGCGGACAAGAGACCCAGTACTTC
TRBJ2-5 TRBD2 TRBV6-1 NA CASSDYSGKETQYF TGTGCCAGCAGTGACTATAGCGGGAAAGAGACCCAGTACTTC
TRBJ2-7 NA TRBV5-4 NA CASSPGGYGTGRGGQYF TGTGCCAGCAGCCCGGGCGGGTATGGGACAGGCCGGGGGGGGCAGTACTTC
TRBJ2-7 NA TRBV6-5 NA CASSATPGSSYEQYF TGTGCCAGCAGTGCTACACCCGGGAGCTCCTACGAGCAGTACTTC
TRBJ1-2 NA TRBV18 NA CASSPQQDPSEYGYTF TGTGCCAGCTCACCACAGCAGGACCCGTCTGAATATGGCTACACCTTC
TRBJ2-7 NA TRBV6-1 few CASSLDRPVYEQYF TGTGCCAGCAGCCTCGACAGGCCTGTCTACGAGCAGTACTTC
TRBJ1-1 NA TRBV7-9 NA CASSLIENTEAFF TGTGCCAGCAGCTTAATCGAGAACACTGAAGCTTTCTTT